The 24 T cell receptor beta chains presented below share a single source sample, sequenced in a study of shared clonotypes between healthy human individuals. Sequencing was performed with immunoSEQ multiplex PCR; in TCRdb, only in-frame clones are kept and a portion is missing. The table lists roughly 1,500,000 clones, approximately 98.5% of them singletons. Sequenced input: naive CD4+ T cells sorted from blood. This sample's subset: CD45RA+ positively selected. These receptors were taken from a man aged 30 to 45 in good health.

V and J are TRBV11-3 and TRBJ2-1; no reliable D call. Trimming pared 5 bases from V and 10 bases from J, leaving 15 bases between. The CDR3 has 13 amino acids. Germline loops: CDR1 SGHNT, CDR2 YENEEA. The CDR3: CASSEQTLQEQFF. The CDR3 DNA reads TGTGCCAGCAGCGAACAAACCCTACAGGAGCAGTTCTTC. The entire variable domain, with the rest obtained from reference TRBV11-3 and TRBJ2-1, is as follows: EAGVVQSPRYKIIEKKQPVAFWCNPISGHNTLYWYLQNLGQGPELLIRYENEEAVDDSQLPKDRFSAERLKGVDSTLKIQPAELGDSAVYLCASSEQTLQEQFFGPGTRLTVL.

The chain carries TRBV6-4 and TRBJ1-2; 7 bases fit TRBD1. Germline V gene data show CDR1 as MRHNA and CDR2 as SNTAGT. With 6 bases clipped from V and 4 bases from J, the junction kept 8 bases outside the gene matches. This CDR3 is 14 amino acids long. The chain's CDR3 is CASRPGQSFYGYTF. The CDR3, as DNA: TGTGCCAGCAGACCGGGACAGTCCTTCTATGGCTACACCTTC.

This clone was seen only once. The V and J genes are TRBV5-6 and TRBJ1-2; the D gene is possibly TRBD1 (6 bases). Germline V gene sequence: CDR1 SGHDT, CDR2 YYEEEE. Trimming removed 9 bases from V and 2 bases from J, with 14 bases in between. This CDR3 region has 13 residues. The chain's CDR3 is CATRLGHNYGYTF. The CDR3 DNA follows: TGTGCCACCAGACTGGGACACAACTATGGCTACACCTTC. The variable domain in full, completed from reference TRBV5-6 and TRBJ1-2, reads DAGVTQSPTHLIKTRGQQVTLRCSPKSGHDTVSWYQQALGQGPQFIFQYYEEEERQRGNFPDRFSGHQFPNYSSELNVNALLLGDSALYLCATRLGHNYGYTFGSGTRLTVV.

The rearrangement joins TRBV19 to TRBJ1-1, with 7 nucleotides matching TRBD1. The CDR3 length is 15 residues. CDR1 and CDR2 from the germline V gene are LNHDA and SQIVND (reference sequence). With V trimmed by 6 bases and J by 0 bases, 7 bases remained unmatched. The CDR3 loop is CASSRQGRMNTEAFF. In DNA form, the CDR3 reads TGTGCCAGTAGCAGACAGGGCCGTATGAACACTGAAGCTTTCTTT.

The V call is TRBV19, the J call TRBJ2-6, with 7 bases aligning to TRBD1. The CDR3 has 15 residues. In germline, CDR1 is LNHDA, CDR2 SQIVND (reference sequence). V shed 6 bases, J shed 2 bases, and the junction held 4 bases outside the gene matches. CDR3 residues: CASSPGTAGANVLTF. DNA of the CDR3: TGTGCCAGTAGCCCAGGGACAGCTGGGGCCAACGTCCTGACTTTC.

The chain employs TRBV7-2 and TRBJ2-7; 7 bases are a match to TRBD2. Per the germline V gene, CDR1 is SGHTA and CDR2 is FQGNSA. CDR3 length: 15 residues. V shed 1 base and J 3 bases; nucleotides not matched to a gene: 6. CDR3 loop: CASSLVSGLNYEQYF. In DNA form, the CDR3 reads TGTGCCAGCAGCTTAGTTTCGGGACTAAACTACGAGCAGTACTTC.

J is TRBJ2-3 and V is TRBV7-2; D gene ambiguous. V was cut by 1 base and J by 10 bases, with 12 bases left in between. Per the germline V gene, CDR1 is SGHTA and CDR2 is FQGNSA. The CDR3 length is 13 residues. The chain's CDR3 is CASSLDRLVAQYF. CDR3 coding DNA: TGTGCCAGCAGCTTAGATCGGCTAGTTGCGCAGTATTTT.

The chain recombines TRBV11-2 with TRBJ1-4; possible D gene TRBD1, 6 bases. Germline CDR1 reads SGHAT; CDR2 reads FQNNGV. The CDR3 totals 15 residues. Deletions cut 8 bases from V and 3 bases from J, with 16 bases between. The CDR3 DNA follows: TGTGCCAGCGTGAAAGAGGGGGGATCTAATGAAAAACTGTTTTTT. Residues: CASVKEGGSNEKLFF.

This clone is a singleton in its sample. The DNA for the CDR3 is TGCAGCGTTTTATCATCGCCGATTGAGCAGTACTTC. Translation gives CSVLSSPIEQYF. J is TRBJ2-7 and V is TRBV29-1; D remains unclear. V lost 5 bases to trimming and J lost 7 bases, with 15 bases between them. Looked up from germline, CDR1 is SQVTM and CDR2 is ANQGSEA. The CDR3 runs to 12 residues.

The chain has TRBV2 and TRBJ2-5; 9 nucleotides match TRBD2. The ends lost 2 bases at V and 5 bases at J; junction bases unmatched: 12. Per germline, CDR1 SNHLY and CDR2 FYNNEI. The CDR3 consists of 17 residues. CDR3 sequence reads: CASSEKAGLALRETQYF. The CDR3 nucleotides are TGTGCCAGCAGTGAAAAGGCAGGACTAGCGTTGAGGGAGACCCAGTACTTC.

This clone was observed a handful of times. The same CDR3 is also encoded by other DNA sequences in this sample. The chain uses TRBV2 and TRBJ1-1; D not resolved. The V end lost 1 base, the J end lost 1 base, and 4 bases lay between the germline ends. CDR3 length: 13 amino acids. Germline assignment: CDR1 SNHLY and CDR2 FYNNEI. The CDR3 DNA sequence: TGTGCCAGCAGTGAAGAGGGGAACACTGAAGCTTTCTTT. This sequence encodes CASSEEGNTEAFF.

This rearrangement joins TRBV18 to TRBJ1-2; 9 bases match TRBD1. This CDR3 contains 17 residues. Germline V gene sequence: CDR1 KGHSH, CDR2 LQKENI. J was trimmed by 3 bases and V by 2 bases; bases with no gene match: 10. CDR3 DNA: TGTGCCAGCTCACCAGTTCCCGGGACAGGGATTCACTATGGCTACACCTTC. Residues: CASSPVPGTGIHYGYTF.

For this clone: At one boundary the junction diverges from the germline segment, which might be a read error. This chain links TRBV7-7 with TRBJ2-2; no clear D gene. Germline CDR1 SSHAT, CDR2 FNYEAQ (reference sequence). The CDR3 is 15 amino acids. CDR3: CASRLLANSGGELFF. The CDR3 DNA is TGTGCTAGCAGACTCTTAGCAAACTCGGGCGGGGAGCTGTTTTTT.

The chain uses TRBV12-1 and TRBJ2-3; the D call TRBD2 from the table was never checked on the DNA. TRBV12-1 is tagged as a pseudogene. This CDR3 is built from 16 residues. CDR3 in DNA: TGTGCCAGCAGCTGGCAGGGACTAGCGGGCCCTGGTACGCAGTATTTT. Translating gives CASSWQGLAGPGTQYF.

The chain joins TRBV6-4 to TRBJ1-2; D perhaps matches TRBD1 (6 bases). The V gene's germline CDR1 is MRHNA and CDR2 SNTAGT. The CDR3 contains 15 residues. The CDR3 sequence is CATGGQHNLNYGYTF. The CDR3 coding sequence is TGTGCAACGGGTGGACAGCATAATCTAAACTATGGCTACACCTTC.

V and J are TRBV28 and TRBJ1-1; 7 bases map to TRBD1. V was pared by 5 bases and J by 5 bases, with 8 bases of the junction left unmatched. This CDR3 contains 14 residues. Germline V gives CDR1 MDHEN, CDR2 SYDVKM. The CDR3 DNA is TGTGCCAGCAGTCTGGACAGGCGGAGAACTGAAGCTTTCTTT. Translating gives CASSLDRRRTEAFF.

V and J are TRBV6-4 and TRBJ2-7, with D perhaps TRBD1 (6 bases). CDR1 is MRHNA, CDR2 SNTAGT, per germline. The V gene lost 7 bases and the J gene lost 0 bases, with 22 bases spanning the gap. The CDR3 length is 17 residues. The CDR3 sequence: CASKLPSRDTYSYEQYF. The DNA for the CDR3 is TGTGCCAGCAAGCTCCCATCCCGGGACACTTACTCCTACGAGCAGTACTTC.

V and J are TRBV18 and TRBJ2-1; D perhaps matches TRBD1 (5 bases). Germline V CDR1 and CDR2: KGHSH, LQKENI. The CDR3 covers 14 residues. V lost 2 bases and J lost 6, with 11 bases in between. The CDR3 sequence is CASSPGAPSNEQFF. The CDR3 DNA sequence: TGTGCCAGCTCACCAGGGGCTCCCTCCAATGAGCAGTTCTTC. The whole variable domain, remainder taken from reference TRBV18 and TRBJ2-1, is NAGVMQNPRHLVRRRGQEARLRCSPMKGHSHVYWYRQLPEEGLKFMVYLQKENIIDESGMPKERFSAEFPKEGPSILRIQQVVRGDSAAYFCASSPGAPSNEQFFGPGTRLTVL.

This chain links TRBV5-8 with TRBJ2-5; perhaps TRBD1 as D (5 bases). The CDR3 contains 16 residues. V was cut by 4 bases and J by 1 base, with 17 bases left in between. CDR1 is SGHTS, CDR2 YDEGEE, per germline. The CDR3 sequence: CASSHFLGAVQETQYF. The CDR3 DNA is TGTGCCAGCAGCCATTTCTTAGGGGCAGTCCAAGAGACCCAGTACTTC.

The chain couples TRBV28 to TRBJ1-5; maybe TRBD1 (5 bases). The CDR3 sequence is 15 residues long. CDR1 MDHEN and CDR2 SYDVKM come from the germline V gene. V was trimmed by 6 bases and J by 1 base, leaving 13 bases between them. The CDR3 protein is CASRLGPPSNQPQHF. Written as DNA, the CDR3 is TGTGCCAGCAGATTGGGACCACCAAGCAATCAGCCCCAGCATTTT.

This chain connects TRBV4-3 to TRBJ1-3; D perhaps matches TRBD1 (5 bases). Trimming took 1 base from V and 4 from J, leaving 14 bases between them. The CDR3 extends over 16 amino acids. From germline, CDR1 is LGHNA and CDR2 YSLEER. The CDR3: CASSQVPGGIGNTIYF. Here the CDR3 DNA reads TGCGCCAGCAGCCAAGTTCCCGGGGGGATAGGAAACACCATATATTTT.

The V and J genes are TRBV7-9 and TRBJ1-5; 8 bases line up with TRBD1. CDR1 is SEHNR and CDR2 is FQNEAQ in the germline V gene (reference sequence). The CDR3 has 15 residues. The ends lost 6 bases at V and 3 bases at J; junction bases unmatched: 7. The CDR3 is CASRATGGDNQPQHF. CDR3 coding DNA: TGTGCCAGCAGGGCCACAGGGGGAGACAATCAGCCCCAGCATTTT.

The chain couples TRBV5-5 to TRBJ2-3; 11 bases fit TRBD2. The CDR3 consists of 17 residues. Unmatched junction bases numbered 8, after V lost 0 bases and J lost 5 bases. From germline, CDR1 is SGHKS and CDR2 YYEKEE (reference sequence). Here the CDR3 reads CASSLGLAGPTGDTQYF. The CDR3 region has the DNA TGTGCCAGCAGCTTGGGACTAGCGGGACCCACGGGAGATACGCAGTATTTT. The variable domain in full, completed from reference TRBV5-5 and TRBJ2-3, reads DAGVTQSPTHLIKTRGQQVTLRCSPISGHKSVSWYQQVLGQGPQFIFQYYEKEERGRGNFPDRFSARQFPNYSSELNVNALLLGDSALYLCASSLGLAGPTGDTQYFGPGTRLTVL.

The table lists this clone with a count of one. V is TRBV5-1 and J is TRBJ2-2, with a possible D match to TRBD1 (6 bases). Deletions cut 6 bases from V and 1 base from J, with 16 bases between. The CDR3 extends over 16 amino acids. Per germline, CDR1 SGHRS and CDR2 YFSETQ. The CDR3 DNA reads TGCGCCAGCACCGACAGGTCTAAACTGAACACCGGGGAGCTGTTTTTT. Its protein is CASTDRSKLNTGELFF.